A selection of T cell receptor beta chains follows, all from one sample in a study of T cells in Graves' hyperthyroidism and ophthalmopathy. TCRdb reanalysed the multiplex PCR reads using MiXCR and keeps one entry per CDR3 protein. Among hundreds of thousands of distinct CDR3 sequences listed, less than 25% were seen once. What was sequenced was blood. Receptor source: a man aged 25-45 years with Graves' ophthalmopathy. CDR3s include the opening cysteine and the closing phenylalanine or tryptophan. D genes are given only for firm matches. Clone size, where shown, is once, few, many, or a class for clones that have expanded.

J gene	D gene	V gene	clone size	CDR3 DNA	CDR3 protein
TRBJ1-1	.	TRBV7-9	many	TGTGCCAGCAGCTTATTTGGGGGGCGTGACACTGAAGCTTTCTTT	CASSLFGGRDTEAFF
TRBJ2-7	TRBD1	TRBV11-2	many	TGTGCCAGCAGTCAACAAGGACAGGGCCTCTACGAGCAGTACTTC	CASSQQGQGLYEQYF
TRBJ2-3	.	TRBV7-9	few	TGTGCCAGCAGCTTGCCGACCACAGATACGCAGTATTTT	CASSLPTTDTQYF
TRBJ2-1	TRBD2	TRBV5-1	.	TGCGCCAGCAGGCACATACTAGCGGGAGGTCCCAATGAGCAGTTCTTC	CASRHILAGGPNEQFF
TRBJ1-1	.	TRBV28	many	TGTGCCAGCAATAGCGAGATGAACACTGAAGCTTTCTTT	CASNSEMNTEAFF
TRBJ1-5	.	TRBV2	many	TGTGCCAGCAGTGAAGCCCGACAGAATAATCAGCCCCAGCATTTT	CASSEARQNNQPQHF
TRBJ2-1	.	TRBV30	.	TGTGCCTCCTCCGGAGGTCACAGCTCCTACAATGAGCAGTTCTTC	CASSGGHSSYNEQFF
TRBJ2-7	TRBD1	TRBV6-2/TRBV6-3	few	TGTGCCAGCAGTTTTAGGTTGGGACAGGCCTACGAGCAGTACTTC	CASSFRLGQAYEQYF
TRBJ2-1	.	TRBV6-5	.	TGTGCCAGCAGTTACATGGACGGGGTCGATGAGCAGTTCTTC	CASSYMDGVDEQFF
TRBJ1-1	TRBD1	TRBV5-1	many	TGCGCCAGCAGCTTGGCCAGCGGGACAGGAACCACTGAAGCTTTCTTT	CASSLASGTGTTEAFF
TRBJ2-6	TRBD1	TRBV28	.	TGTGCCAGCAGTTTCCGGTCCAAGGGGGCTTTGTTCGGCTCTGGGGCCAACGTCCTGACTTTC	CASSFRSKGALFGSGANVLTF
TRBJ2-5	.	TRBV11-1	many	TGTGCCAGCAGCTTAGGTGACATCCCGTACCAAGAGACCCAGTACTTC	CASSLGDIPYQETQYF
TRBJ1-1	.	TRBV4-1	.	TGCGCCAGCAGCCAAGGCTACCGGGACACTGAAGCTTTCTTT	CASSQGYRDTEAFF
TRBJ2-2	.	TRBV28	few	TGTGCCAGCAGTCCCGGGATACTCGGCGGGGAGCTGTTTTTT	CASSPGILGGELFF
TRBJ2-5	.	TRBV2	few	TGTGCCAGCGGTCGACATTTCACACAACGTAACTACGAGACCCAGTACTTC	CASGRHFTQRNYETQYF
TRBJ2-7	.	TRBV4-1	few	TGCGCCAGCAGCCACCCGGGGCGAGATTACGAGCAGTACTTC	CASSHPGRDYEQYF
TRBJ2-1	.	TRBV20-1	few	TGCAGTGCCATTCGAGGGGGAGGGCCCGATGAGCAGTTCTTC	CSAIRGGGPDEQFF
TRBJ1-1	.	TRBV27	.	TGTGACAGCAGAACGTTTCCGGGCACTGAAGCTTTCTTT	CDSRTFPGTEAFF
TRBJ1-1	.	TRBV27	many	TGTGCCAGCAGCTCACAGGGAAACACTGAAGCTTTCTTT	CASSSQGNTEAFF
TRBJ2-1	TRBD2	TRBV2	.	TGTGCCAGCAGAGGACTAGCGGGAAACAATGAGCAGTTCTTC	CASRGLAGNNEQFF
TRBJ2-1	.	TRBV7-3	many	TGTGCCAGCAGCTTAACCACCGACTCCTACAATGAGCAGTTCTTC	CASSLTTDSYNEQFF
TRBJ2-2	.	TRBV28	.	TGTGCCAGCAGTTTCTCTGCGGAGCCCGGCGGGGAGCTGTTTTTT	CASSFSAEPGGELFF
TRBJ2-1	.	TRBV7-2	few	TGTGCCAGCAGTTCTGATCGGGAAATGGTGTCCTACAATGAGCAGTTCTTC	CASSSDREMVSYNEQFF
TRBJ1-1	TRBD1	TRBV29-1	.	TGCAGCGTGGGACAGGGGCCGTACACTGAAGCTTTCTTT	CSVGQGPYTEAFF
TRBJ2-2	.	TRBV11-2	many	TGTGCCAGCAGCTTTACGCAGAACACCGGGGAGCTGTTTTTT	CASSFTQNTGELFF
TRBJ2-7	.	TRBV12-3/TRBV12-4	many	TGTGCCAGCCGACAAGCCTACGAGCAGTACTTC	CASRQAYEQYF
TRBJ2-3	.	TRBV6-5	.	TGTGCCAGCAGTTACTACAGGGAGGCAGATACGCAGTATTTT	CASSYYREADTQYF
TRBJ2-7	TRBD1	TRBV6-4	few	TGTGCCAGCAGACCCGACAGGGTAAGGGAGCAGTACTTC	CASRPDRVREQYF
TRBJ2-1	TRBD2	TRBV11-1	.	TGTGCCAGCAGCAGGGGGACTAGCGGGGGACCCAATGAGCAGTTCTTC	CASSRGTSGGPNEQFF
TRBJ2-1	.	TRBV3-1	few	TGTGCCAGCAGCCTCGGGACTCTCACTGAGCAGTTCTTC	CASSLGTLTEQFF
TRBJ1-1	.	TRBV28	.	TGTGCCAGCAGTTTAGAAGTACGCACTGAAGCTTTCTTT	CASSLEVRTEAFF
TRBJ2-2	.	TRBV7-9	.	TGTGCCAGCAGCTTATTCCAGGGTTCGAACACCGGGGAGCTGTTTTTT	CASSLFQGSNTGELFF
TRBJ2-7	.	TRBV18	few	TGTGCCAGCTCACCGTCGGACCCAGGCCTGGGAAACGAGCAGTACTTC	CASSPSDPGLGNEQYF
TRBJ2-2	.	TRBV5-1	few	TGCGCCAGCACGGCGGAGAACACCGGGGAGCTGTTTTTT	CASTAENTGELFF
TRBJ2-1	TRBD2	TRBV30	.	TGTGCCTGGAGTGCGGGGACTAGCGGGAGTTGGGCTTTAGGTATTGAGCAGTTCTTC	CAWSAGTSGSWALGIEQFF
TRBJ2-5	TRBD2	TRBV20-1	.	TGCAGTGTCCCTACCCGGCGGGAGGGTATGTCGCTCCAAGAGACCCAGTACTTC	CSVPTRREGMSLQETQYF
TRBJ2-7	TRBD1	TRBV7-9	few	TGTGCCAGCAGTGACGTAAAGACAGGGGGCCCGTACGAGCAGTACTTC	CASSDVKTGGPYEQYF
TRBJ1-1	.	TRBV12-3/TRBV12-4	many	TGTGCCAGCAGTTTAGCAGGGGGGGCTGAAGCTTTCTTT	CASSLAGGAEAFF
TRBJ2-1	.	TRBV3-1	few	TGTGCCAGCAGCCAAGATTCAGTCCGGGATGAGCAGTTCTTC	CASSQDSVRDEQFF
TRBJ2-3	TRBD2	TRBV29-1	few	TGCAGTGTTAGCGGGAGGGCAATCCATACGCAGTATTTT	CSVSGRAIHTQYF
TRBJ2-5	.	TRBV28	.	TGTGCCAGCAGTTACCGGGACTCCGGCACCCAGTACTTC	CASSYRDSGTQYF
TRBJ2-1	.	TRBV5-1	few	TGCGCCAGCAGCCCGACGGACACCAATGAGCAGTTCTTC	CASSPTDTNEQFF
TRBJ2-1	TRBD1	TRBV10-3	.	TGTGCCACCGGTAGGGGGCGCGATGAGCAGTTCTTC	CATGRGRDEQFF
TRBJ1-6	.	TRBV7-9	.	TGTGCCAGCAGCTTAGGAGGGGGGGCAGATAATTCACCCCTCCACTTT	CASSLGGGADNSPLHF
TRBJ2-3	.	TRBV5-1	once	TGCGCCAGCAGCGGCCTGGACAGCCTCACAGATACGCAGTATTTT	CASSGLDSLTDTQYF
TRBJ2-3	.	TRBV28	many	TGTGCCAGCATCCCACTCCCGGGGGCTGGGGGACCAGATACGCAGTATTTT	CASIPLPGAGGPDTQYF
TRBJ2-1	.	TRBV4-1	.	TGCGCCAGCAGCCCCTCCGGTGAGGTAAGCTCCTACAATGAGCGGTTCTTC	CASSPSGEVSSYNERFF
TRBJ2-1	.	TRBV5-6	.	TGTGCCAGCAGCTTGGGTACTAGTTCCCACAATGAGCAGTTCTTC	CASSLGTSSHNEQFF
TRBJ1-2	TRBD1	TRBV18	many	TGTGCCAGCTCACCGACAGGGAGCTATGGCTACACCTTC	CASSPTGSYGYTF
TRBJ2-7	.	TRBV20-1	.	TGCAGCGCGTCGGGACGGGCCCCCATGAGGTACGAGCAGTACTTC	CSASGRAPMRYEQYF
TRBJ1-1	TRBD1	TRBV12-5	few	TGTGCTAGTGGTTTGGAGGGGGCACGTAACACTGAAGCTTTCTTT	CASGLEGARNTEAFF
TRBJ2-1	.	TRBV9	.	TGTGCCAGCAGCGTAGGTGGCCCAGCCCCCTACAATGAGCAGTTCTTC	CASSVGGPAPYNEQFF